This T cell receptor (beta chain) is from a study of shared clonotypes between healthy human individuals. Study results and limitations: The study's rarefaction showed incomplete sorted-subset sequencing despite large depth.

Ten or more counts support this clone. Its antigen is currently unknown. The CDR3 is made up of 15 amino acids. Germline CDR1 and CDR2: MNHEY and SMNVEV (reference sequence). The V and J ends lost 3 bases and 4 bases, in that order; junction bases with no gene match: 5. In the study's own analysis: For the immunoSEQ data, sequences were junction-only without quality scores, so filtering differed. Sequencing used immunoSEQ multiplex PCR; TCRdb keeps in-frame clones, though not all of them. V, J and clone size reflect that table, while D and trimming were determined from the DNA. The data show some 320,000 clones, around nine tenths seen once.

The TCR comes from a man between 18 and 29 years old in good health. Sequencing was carried out using memory CD8+ T cells sorted from blood. Regarding subset: CD45RO+ cells pooled with CCR7-negative TemRA cells. The chain employs TRBV27 and TRBJ2-3, with TRBD2 matching 9 bases. CDR3 sequence reads: CASSLDSGRSDTQYF. The CDR3 nucleotides are TGTGCCAGCAGTTTGGATAGCGGGAGATCAGATACGCAGTATTTT.